These T cell receptor beta chains were read from a single sample in a study of Ad26.COV2.S vaccination and SARS-CoV-2 variants. The data were produced by immunoSEQ multiplex PCR, yet TCRdb's version contains in-frame clones alone and is incomplete. Counted here are roughly 390,000 clones, 80% to 90% occurring once; the ten biggest clones make up roughly 3.5%. The sequencing here drew on peripheral blood, taken in a trial of Ad26.COV2.S vaccine versus placebo. Source of these receptors: a person between 18 and 65 years old who received the Ad26.COV2.S COVID-19 vaccine or a placebo. Both conserved end residues are trimmed from each CDR3. A D gene is named only where the DNA matches it firmly. Only part of the rows carry a size: once, few, many, or a class if the clone is expanded.

j_gene: TRBJ1-4; d_gene: .; v_gene: TRBV19; abundance: .; CDR3aa: ASMSGSNEKLF
j_gene: TRBJ1-1; d_gene: .; v_gene: TRBV18; abundance: .; CDR3aa: ASSPDVNTEAF
j_gene: TRBJ2-7; d_gene: .; v_gene: TRBV30; abundance: .; CDR3aa: AWSMADHEQY
j_gene: TRBJ2-1; d_gene: .; v_gene: TRBV11-3; abundance: .; CDR3aa: ASSLRGSYNEQF
j_gene: TRBJ2-5; d_gene: .; v_gene: TRBV7-9; abundance: .; CDR3aa: ASSSTGLIKETQY
j_gene: TRBJ2-1; d_gene: .; v_gene: TRBV6-1; abundance: .; CDR3aa: ASSERGNEQF
j_gene: TRBJ1-1; d_gene: .; v_gene: TRBV6-1; abundance: .; CDR3aa: ASSENGNTEAF
j_gene: TRBJ1-6; d_gene: .; v_gene: TRBV15; abundance: once; CDR3aa: ATSRDVSNSPLH
j_gene: TRBJ2-2; d_gene: .; v_gene: TRBV4-2; abundance: .; CDR3aa: ASSQEGAMNTGELF
j_gene: TRBJ1-2; d_gene: .; v_gene: TRBV5-4; abundance: few; CDR3aa: ASTQFSTYNYGYT
j_gene: TRBJ2-1; d_gene: TRBD1; v_gene: TRBV29-1; abundance: once; CDR3aa: SVEGQNNEQF
j_gene: TRBJ1-6; d_gene: .; v_gene: TRBV6-1; abundance: .; CDR3aa: ASSDLGRSYNSPLH